This TCR beta chain was sequenced in a study of blood T cell repertoires in COVID-19. Study information: PBMCs, B-cell-depleted T cells, or T cells provided the cDNA or gDNA that made up the material.

Authors' methods: Reference gene primer amplification gave estimated nucleated cell counts. Sequenced by immunoSEQ multiplex PCR; TCRdb stores in-frame clones only, minus some. V, J and clone size are taken as reported in that table, and D and trimming were inferred from the DNA itself. In the table there are roughly 190,000 clones, about 91% of which are singletons. V was clipped by 8 bases and J by 2 bases, with 10 bases between them. Germline CDR1 and CDR2: MDHEN and SYDVKM. There are 12 residues in the CDR3. Participants were placed into cohorts based on the clinical history they reported. Cohort 3 recovery required two negative PCRs, clearance, or symptom resolution.

V is TRBV28 and J is TRBJ2-7; D perhaps matches TRBD2 (5 bases). The sample taken for sequencing was PBMCs or T cells enriched from blood (not recorded which). The sequence was obtained from a young woman who had recovered from COVID-19. The DNA for the CDR3 is TGTGCCAGCCGTGGGAGCGCCTACGAGCAGTACTTC. Protein product: CASRGSAYEQYF. Full variable domain (missing parts from reference TRBV28 and TRBJ2-7): DVKVTQSSRYLVKRTGEKVFLECVQDMDHENMFWYRQDPGLGLRLIYFSYDVKMKEKGDIPEGYSVSREKKERFSLILESASTNQTSMYLCASRGSAYEQYFGPGTRLTVT.